This T cell receptor (beta chain) comes out of a study of blood T cell repertoires in COVID-19. Assay: immunoSEQ multiplex PCR; the TCRdb copy retains only in-frame clones and omits some. The sample has around 250,000 clones; almost 90% are singletons. Germline values: CDR1 LNHDA, CDR2 SQIVND (reference sequence). This CDR3 has 13 amino acids. V gave up 5 bases and J gave up 5 bases, with 9 bases separating them. The chain recombines TRBV19 with TRBJ1-4; no clear D. The sample consisted of peripheral blood. This TCR derives from a woman aged 55-70 years with COVID-19, enrolled during active disease. This chain's CDR3 is CASSGPVNEKLFF. CDR3 DNA sequence: TGTGCCAGTAGTGGGCCAGTAAATGAAAAACTGTTTTTT.